This paragraph covers one T cell receptor beta chain sequence. The CDR3 spans 14 residues. V lost 2 bases, J lost 4 bases, and 11 bases lay in between. Germline V CDR1 and CDR2: MNHNS, SASEGT. This sample is part of a study of blood T cell repertoires in COVID-19. The overall study: COVID-19 samples collected from the United States, Italy and Spain covered acute and convalescent phases. PBMCs, B-cell-depleted T cells, or T cells were the source of the cDNA or gDNA that made up the material.

Original methodology: Nucleated cell counts were estimated from reference gene primer amplification. TCRdb's copy holds only in-frame clones and misses some; the assay was immunoSEQ multiplex PCR. D and trimming were read from the DNA, whereas the V and J calls and clone size are those reported in that table. The table lists around 97,000 clones, around 84% of them singletons, with more than 10% in the top ten. The sequencing sample was made of peripheral blood. The chain links TRBV6-1 to TRBJ1-1; D is unresolved. The receptor's source is a human donor in a cohort sampled during active COVID-19. CDR3: CASSETTGATEAFF. DNA for the CDR3: TGTGCCAGCAGTGAAACTACGGGTGCCACTGAAGCTTTCTTT.